This is a list of T cell receptor beta chains from one sample in a study of T cells in Graves' hyperthyroidism and ophthalmopathy. MiXCR, applied by TCRdb to the multiplex PCR reads, yields one record per CDR3 protein. Found here are around 660,000 distinct CDR3 sequences, approximately 42% of them singletons; the top ten hold more than 7%. The sample consisted of peripheral blood or thyroid tissue (not recorded which). These receptors all stem from an adult man with Graves' disease, either hyperthyroidism or ophthalmopathy (not recorded which). Both conserved end residues are part of each CDR3. Fields, in order: V gene, clone size, D gene, J gene, CDR3 DNA, CDR3 protein. The D gene is left open where the match is weak. Size values are once, few and many counts, or a class for expanded clones, and some rows have none.

TRBV20-1	few	.	TRBJ1-5	TGCAGTGCTAGAGAGGCGACGGAGGCGCAGCCCCAGCATTTT	CSAREATEAQPQHF
TRBV2	few	TRBD1	TRBJ1-2	TGTGCCAGCAGTGAAGCGGACAGGGGGCTCTATGGCTACACCTTC	CASSEADRGLYGYTF
TRBV4-1	.	TRBD1	TRBJ2-7	TGCGCCAGCAGACCCACCGGGACAGGGAGGAGCGAGCAGTACTTC	CASRPTGTGRSEQYF
TRBV2	.	TRBD1	TRBJ1-2	TGTGCTAGCGCGACAGGGGGCCGGGGCTACACCTTC	CASATGGRGYTF
TRBV6-4	few	TRBD1	TRBJ1-5	TGTGCCAGCACCCCTGGACAGGGGCTCAATCAGCCCCAGCATTTT	CASTPGQGLNQPQHF
TRBV19	few	.	TRBJ1-4	TGTGCCAGTAGTATATGGGACGCAACTAATGAAAAACTGTTTTTT	CASSIWDATNEKLFF
TRBV7-9	.	.	TRBJ2-7	TGTGCCAGCAGCTTCCGGGGGAGATACGAGCAGTACTTC	CASSFRGRYEQYF
TRBV13	few	.	TRBJ1-6	TGTGCCAGCAGCTTTTTTACGCAGGGCTATAATTCACCCCTCCACTTT	CASSFFTQGYNSPLHF
TRBV20-1	once	.	TRBJ2-7	TGCAGTGCTAGGGGGGGGGCGGGTCGCTACGAGCAGTACTTC	CSARGGAGRYEQYF
TRBV7-9	few	.	TRBJ2-7	TGTGCCAGCAGCTTAAGACAGCCATTAGGGGGGGAGCAGTACTTC	CASSLRQPLGGEQYF
TRBV29-1	few	.	TRBJ2-7	TGCAGCGTTGTTCCCAGCGCGAGCTCCTACGAGCAGTACTTC	CSVVPSASSYEQYF
TRBV10-2	once	TRBD1	TRBJ1-4	TGCGCCAGCAGCCCAGTACCGGGACAGGGTGGGGAAAAACTGTTTTTT	CASSPVPGQGGEKLFF
TRBV7-9	many	.	TRBJ2-7	TGTGCCAGCAGCTCCGGACAATACTACGAGCAGTACTTC	CASSSGQYYEQYF
TRBV29-1	many	TRBD1	TRBJ1-2	TGCAGCGTTACTACAGGGGCGGGTAACTATGGCTACACCTTC	CSVTTGAGNYGYTF
TRBV7-9	.	.	TRBJ2-5	TGTGCCAGCAGCTTACCGGCTAAAGAGACCCAGTACTTC	CASSLPAKETQYF
TRBV2	.	TRBD1	TRBJ1-2	TGTGCCAGCAGTTACTCGACAGGGGGCGGTGGCTACACCTTC	CASSYSTGGGGYTF
TRBV24-1	.	.	TRBJ2-3	TGTGCCACCAGTGAACCTCGGGAGAGCACAGATACGCAGTATTTT	CATSEPRESTDTQYF
TRBV10-3	.	TRBD1	TRBJ2-7	TGTGCCATCAGTGAAGGGGGCCGCGGGGAGCAGTACTTC	CAISEGGRGEQYF
TRBV29-1	.	TRBD1	TRBJ2-2	TGCAGCGTTGAGACCTACCGACAGGGAAGGATCCCGAACACCGGGGAGCTGTTTTTT	CSVETYRQGRIPNTGELFF
TRBV7-9	.	.	TRBJ2-2	TGTGCCAGCAGCCAGAGTAGGGGGCTGTTTTTT	CASSQSRGLFF
TRBV29-1	.	TRBD2	TRBJ2-7	TGCAGCGTTCAAGCGGGGGTCGAGCAGTACTTC	CSVQAGVEQYF
TRBV7-9	many	.	TRBJ2-7	TGTGCCAGCAGCTTAAAGGCAGAGAACTACGAGCAGTACTTC	CASSLKAENYEQYF
TRBV12-3/TRBV12-4	few	.	TRBJ1-4	TGTGCCAGCAGTTTAGTTACAGGGAGAGTCGAAAAACTGTTTTTT	CASSLVTGRVEKLFF
TRBV7-9	few	.	TRBJ1-5	TGTGCCAGCAGCTTAGGCGGAATTAGCAATCAGCCCCAGCATTTT	CASSLGGISNQPQHF